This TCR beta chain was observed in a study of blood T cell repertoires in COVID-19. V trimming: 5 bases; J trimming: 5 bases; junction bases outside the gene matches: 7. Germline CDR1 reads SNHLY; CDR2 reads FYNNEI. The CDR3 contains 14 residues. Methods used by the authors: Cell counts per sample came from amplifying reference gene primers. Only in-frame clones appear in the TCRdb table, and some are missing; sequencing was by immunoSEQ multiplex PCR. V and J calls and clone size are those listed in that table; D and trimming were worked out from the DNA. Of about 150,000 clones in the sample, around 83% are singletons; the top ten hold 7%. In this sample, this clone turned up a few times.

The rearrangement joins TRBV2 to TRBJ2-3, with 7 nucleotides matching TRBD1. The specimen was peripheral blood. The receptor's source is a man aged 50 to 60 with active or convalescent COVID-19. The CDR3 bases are TGTGCCAGCAGTAGACAGGGACGAGGAGATACGCAGTATTTT. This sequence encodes CASSRQGRGDTQYF.